This entry describes one TCR beta chain. The CDR3 consists of 14 residues. Trimming cost V 8 bases and J 6 bases, with 16 bases left between them. Germline V gene lookup returns CDR1 MDHEN and CDR2 SYDVKM. This sample is part of a study of blood T cell repertoires in COVID-19. Sequencing used immunoSEQ multiplex PCR; TCRdb keeps in-frame clones, though not all of them. This table holds approximately 230,000 clones, around four fifths found once. The V and J genes are TRBV28 and TRBJ1-4, with D tentatively TRBD1 (5 bases). Input material: peripheral blood. The TCR comes from a man older than 75 with acute or convalescent COVID-19. CDR3 residues: CASGSTGWDEKLFF. The CDR3 DNA follows: TGTGCCAGCGGTTCAACAGGTTGGGATGAAAAACTGTTTTTT.